This TCR beta chain derives from a study of identical twins. Study outcomes and limitations: Invariant populations such as MAIT and iNKT cells could partly muddle zero-insertion analyses.

TCRdb independently ran MiXCR on the 5' RACE reads; one entry per CDR3 protein. The sample lists hundreds of thousands of distinct CDR3 sequences, over 8.5% occurring once. This clonotype was seen many times. Antigen unknown. This sample was shared with a second study, whose subject was yellow fever vaccine responses in identical twins.

This receptor was obtained from a woman aged 18-29 years in good health. Sequenced input: PBMCs.

The CDR3 here is CASRFSGAHEQFF. In DNA form, the CDR3 reads TGTGCCAGCAGATTTTCAGGGGCCCATGAGCAGTTCTTC. This rearrangement joins TRBV4-2 to TRBJ2-1; perhaps TRBD1 as D (6 bases). The CDR3 contains 13 residues. Trimming shortened V by 6 bases and J by 8 bases, and 14 bases separated the two germline ends. The germline V gene encodes CDR1 LGHNA and CDR2 YNFKEQ.